Sequencing of this TCR beta chain was carried out in a study of T cells after yellow fever vaccination. Study as a whole: Fractions containing few cells were prepared with SMART-Seq v4 Ultra Low Input.

One entry per CDR3 protein, called by TCRdb with MiXCR from the 5' RACE reads. The sample lists 300,000 to 400,000 distinct CDR3 sequences, around 3.9% seen once, with 20% to 30% in the top ten. This clonotype was recorded a few times. Its target is not known. Study-level results: Shared CD4/CD8 clonotypes were a small share, likely from convergent recombination. Reappearing after the booster were most of the clones from primary vaccination (almost 97% CD4, approximately 88% CD8).

The material sequenced was PBMCs, taken 5 days after the yellow fever booster vaccination. The origin of this receptor is a man aged 18 to 29 who received the YFV17D yellow fever vaccine.

CDR3 nucleotide sequence: TGCAGTGCTAGAGTGCAGGGACGGGAATCCTACAATGAGCAGTTCTTC. Its translation is CSARVQGRESYNEQFF. The chain couples TRBV20-1 to TRBJ2-1; D is perhaps TRBD1 or TRBD2 (5 bases each). This CDR3 region has 16 residues. Trimming shortened V by 1 base and J by 1 base, and 14 bases separated the two germline ends. CDR1 and CDR2 (germline): DFQATT, SNEGSKA (reference sequence).